What follows is one T cell receptor (beta chain) and its context. No cognate antigen has been identified for it. No base quality information exists; no much larger clone differs at one position. ICON enrollment began in early 2016, and the last patient was enrolled in late 2018. In a subcohort of around 77 patients, fresh tumor and matched uninvolved tissue were collected for in-depth immune analyses, with TCR sequencing among those analyses. DNA isolated from bulk tissue, without cell sorting, was used for TCR sequencing. The data belong to a study of tumor-infiltrating lymphocytes in localized non-small cell lung cancer (dated by TCRdb to the early 2020s). At the level of the whole study: Several histologies were represented in the cohort, which also included both smokers and never-smokers as well as patients whose samples were collected after neoadjuvant chemotherapy. Alongside flow cytometry, multiplex immunofluorescence, RNA-seq, exome sequencing and proteomics, TCR sequencing was applied to the same patients as one of several integrated assays. From each patient came resected tumor tissue plus uninvolved lung tissue from that same patient, and the uninvolved lung tissue was described as non-adjacent to the tumor. The overall ICON cohort comprised more than 130 surgical patients with localized non-small cell lung cancer whose tumors were resected. A total of about 59 patients were part of the paired comparison of immunoSEQ T-cell fraction between tumor and uninvolved lung. Overall study outcomes, separate from this receptor: Consistent with immunofluorescence CD3 counts, TCRbeta sequencing supported greater T cell infiltration in tumors than in uninvolved lung tissue. Assay coverage differed among patients according to how much tissue was available, so only a subset of the cohort had TCR sequencing. Because different assays used different pieces of the same tissue, technical variation could not be distinguished from intratumor heterogeneity. TCR-derived T-cell fraction did not differ between the flow cytometry-defined immunotypes IM1 (good prognosis) and IM2 (poor prognosis).

TCR sequencing with the immunoSEQ assay provided the T-cell fraction in tumor and uninvolved lung tissue. For the original study's pipeline: For survival analysis, patients were divided into high (upper tertile) and low (lower two tertiles) T-cell fraction groups, which were compared by log-rank test. A signed-rank test was used to test paired tumor versus uninvolved lung differences in T-cell fraction. TCRdb limited this immuneACCESS table to in-frame rearrangements with V and J called. A share of clones is missing; checked studies link under half to unresolved V genes, and the rest is unexplained. V, J and clone size reflect that table, while D and trimming were determined from the DNA. In this sample the table shows 8,500 to 9,500 clones, around three quarters of which occur a single time. Roughly 5.8% of the sample is in the top ten clones. This TCR was recovered from a human donor with non-small cell lung cancer. The sample consisted of uninvolved lung tissue not adjacent to the tumor.

The sequenced DNA is TGCGCCAGCAGGGACCAGGCGTCCCAAGAGACCCAGTACTTC. This gives the protein CASRDQASQETQYF. The rearrangement combines TRBV5-1 with TRBJ2-5; the D gene is unclear. A distance of 12 bases separates the germline ends of V and J, which lose 5 bases and 1 base respectively. CDR3 length: 14 amino acids, cysteine to phenylalanine. Only CDR3 DNA is held: 42 bases, read in frame from base 1. CDR1 is given as SGHRS and CDR2 as YFSETQ, both from the germline V gene.